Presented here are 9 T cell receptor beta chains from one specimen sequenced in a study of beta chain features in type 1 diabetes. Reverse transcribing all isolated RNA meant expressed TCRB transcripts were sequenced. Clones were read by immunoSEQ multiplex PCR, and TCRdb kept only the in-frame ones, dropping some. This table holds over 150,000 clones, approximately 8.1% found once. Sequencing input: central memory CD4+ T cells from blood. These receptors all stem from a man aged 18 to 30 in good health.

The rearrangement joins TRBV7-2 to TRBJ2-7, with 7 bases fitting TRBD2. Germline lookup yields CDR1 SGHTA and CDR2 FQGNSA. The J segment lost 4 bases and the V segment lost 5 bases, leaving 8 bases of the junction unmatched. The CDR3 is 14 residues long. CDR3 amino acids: CASSPGTIGYEQYF. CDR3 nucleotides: TGTGCCAGCAGCCCGGGGACTATTGGGTACGAGCAGTACTTC.

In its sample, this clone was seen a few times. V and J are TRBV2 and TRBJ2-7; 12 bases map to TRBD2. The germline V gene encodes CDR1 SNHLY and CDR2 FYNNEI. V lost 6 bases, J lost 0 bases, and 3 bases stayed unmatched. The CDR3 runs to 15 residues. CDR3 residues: CASRGLAGFSYEQYF. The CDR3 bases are TGTGCCAGCAGGGGACTAGCGGGTTTCTCCTACGAGCAGTACTTC. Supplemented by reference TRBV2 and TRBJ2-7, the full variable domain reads EPEVTQTPSHQVTQMGQEVILRCVPISNHLYFYWYRQILGQKVEFLVSFYNNEISEKSEIFDDQFSVERPDGSNFTLKIRSTKLEDSAMYFCASRGLAGFSYEQYFGPGTRLTVT.

CDR3 residues: CASSHTNRGEQYF. In DNA form, the CDR3 reads TGCGCCAGCAGCCATACCAACCGGGGGGAGCAGTACTTC. This sequence joins TRBV4-3 and TRBJ2-7, with a weak D call TRBD2 (6 bases). The CDR3 has 13 amino acids. V lost 3 bases and J 7 bases, leaving 13 bases between the germline ends. Germline lookup yields CDR1 LGHNA and CDR2 YSLEER.

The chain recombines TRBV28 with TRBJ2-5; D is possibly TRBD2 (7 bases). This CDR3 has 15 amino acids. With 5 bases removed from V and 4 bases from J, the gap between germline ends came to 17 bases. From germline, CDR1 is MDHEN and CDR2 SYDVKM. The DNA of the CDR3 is TGTGCCAGCAGTCTCTTTGGGGGGGCGGGAGAGACCCAGTACTTC. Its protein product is CASSLFGGAGETQYF.

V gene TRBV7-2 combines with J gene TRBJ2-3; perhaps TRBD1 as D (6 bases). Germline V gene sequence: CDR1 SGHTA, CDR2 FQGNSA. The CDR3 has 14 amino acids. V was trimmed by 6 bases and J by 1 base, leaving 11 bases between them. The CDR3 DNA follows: TGTGCCAGCAGGGCAGGGGTGGGCACAGATACGCAGTATTTT. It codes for CASRAGVGTDTQYF.

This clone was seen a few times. The DNA of the CDR3 is TGTGCCTGGAACCTCCGGGGGGCAGGGCCCCAGCATTTT. It translates to CAWNLRGAGPQHF. The chain links TRBV30 to TRBJ1-5; tentatively, D is TRBD1 (6 bases). V lost 4 bases to trimming and J lost 9 bases, with 16 bases between them. This CDR3 contains 13 residues. The V gene's germline CDR1 is GTSNPN and CDR2 SVGIG (reference sequence).

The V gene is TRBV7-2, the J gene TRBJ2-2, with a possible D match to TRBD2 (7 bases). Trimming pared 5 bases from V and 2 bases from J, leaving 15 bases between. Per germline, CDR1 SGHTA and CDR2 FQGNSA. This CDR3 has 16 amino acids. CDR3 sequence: CASSRTRGANTGELFF. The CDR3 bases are TGTGCCAGCAGCCGGACTAGGGGGGCCAACACCGGGGAGCTGTTTTTT.

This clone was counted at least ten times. The CDR3: CASSLIAGGHYEQYF. The CDR3 DNA follows: TGTGCCAGCAGTTTAATCGCGGGAGGCCATTACGAGCAGTACTTC. V usage is TRBV28 and J usage is TRBJ2-7; TRBD2 matches at 8 bases. Germline lookup yields CDR1 MDHEN and CDR2 SYDVKM. There are 15 residues in the CDR3. The V segment lost 2 bases and the J segment 4 bases; nucleotides outside the gene matches: 7. Together with reference TRBV28 and TRBJ2-7, the CDR3 gives the full variable domain: DVKVTQSSRYLVKRTGEKVFLECVQDMDHENMFWYRQDPGLGLRLIYFSYDVKMKEKGDIPEGYSVSREKKERFSLILESASTNQTSMYLCASSLIAGGHYEQYFGPGTRLTVT.

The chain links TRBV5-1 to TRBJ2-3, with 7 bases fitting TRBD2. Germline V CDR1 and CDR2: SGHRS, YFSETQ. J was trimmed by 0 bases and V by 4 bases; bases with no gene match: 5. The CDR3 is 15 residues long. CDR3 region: CASSPGGRSTDTQYF. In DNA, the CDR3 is TGCGCCAGCAGCCCGGGGGGAAGGAGCACAGATACGCAGTATTTT.